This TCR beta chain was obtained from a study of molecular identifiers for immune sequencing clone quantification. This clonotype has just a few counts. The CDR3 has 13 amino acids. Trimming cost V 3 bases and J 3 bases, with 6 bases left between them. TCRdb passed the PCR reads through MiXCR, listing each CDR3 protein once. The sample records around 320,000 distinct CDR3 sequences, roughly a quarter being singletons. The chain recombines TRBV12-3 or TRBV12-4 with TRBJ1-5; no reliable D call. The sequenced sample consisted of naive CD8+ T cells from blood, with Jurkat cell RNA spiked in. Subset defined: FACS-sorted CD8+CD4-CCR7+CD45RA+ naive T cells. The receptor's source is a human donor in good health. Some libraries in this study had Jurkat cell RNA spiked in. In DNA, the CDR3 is TGTGCCAGCAGTTTTAATGACAATCAGCCCCAGCATTTT. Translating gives CASSFNDNQPQHF.